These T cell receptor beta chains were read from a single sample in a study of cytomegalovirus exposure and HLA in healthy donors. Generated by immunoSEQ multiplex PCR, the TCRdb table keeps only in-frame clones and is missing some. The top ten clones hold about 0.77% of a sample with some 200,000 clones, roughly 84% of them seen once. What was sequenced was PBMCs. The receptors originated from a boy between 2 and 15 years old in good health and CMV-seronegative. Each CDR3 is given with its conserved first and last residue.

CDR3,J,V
CASSKDRETKNTEAFF,TRBJ1-1,TRBV6-1
CASSQDPVSSGNTIYF,TRBJ1-3,TRBV4-1
CAWSGSSGGSETQYF,TRBJ2-5,TRBV30
CASTEWGTANTEAFF,TRBJ1-1,TRBV25-1
CASSRQDRLGYEQYF,TRBJ2-7,TRBV11-2
CSVGSRSNEQFF,TRBJ2-1,TRBV29-1
CASSVDREETQYF,TRBJ2-5,TRBV9
CASSKRQGATYEQYF,TRBJ2-7,TRBV19
CAISATVDSYEQYF,TRBJ2-7,TRBV10-3
CASSQGGEAFF,TRBJ1-1,TRBV4-1